Listed here are 22 T cell receptor beta chains from one sample, sequenced in a study of glioma-infiltrating T cells after dendritic cell vaccination. Here immunoSEQ multiplex PCR was the method, and the copy in TCRdb shows in-frame clones only, minus some. The repertoire holds about 94,000 clones, with less than 90% as singletons. The sample's time point: after dendritic cell vaccination, including at tumor progression/relapse. The sequences come from blood, collected after dendritic cell vaccination. These receptors came from a human donor with glioblastoma.

The chain recombines TRBV5-5 with TRBJ1-1; 8 nucleotides line up with TRBD1. The CDR3 is 17 amino acids. The trim removed 0 bases at V and 0 bases at J, leaving 7 bases unmatched. The germline V gene has CDR1 SGHKS and CDR2 YYEKEE (reference sequence). CDR3 DNA sequence: TGTGCCAGCAGCTTGGGGACAGGGTTCCTTATGAACACTGAAGCTTTCTTT. It translates to CASSLGTGFLMNTEAFF.

The chain is built from TRBV6-5 and TRBJ2-7, with TRBD2 as a possible D gene (5 bases). The CDR3 extends over 14 amino acids. V was shortened by 6 bases and J by 0 bases, with 12 bases between the two germline ends. The V gene's germline CDR1 is MNHEY and CDR2 SVGAGI. The DNA for the CDR3 is TGTGCCAGCAGAACCACTAGAACCTCCTACGAGCAGTACTTC. It yields the protein CASRTTRTSYEQYF.

This clone has only a few counts. The chain links TRBV10-3 to TRBJ2-2; 9 bases line up with TRBD1. V shed 10 bases and J 6 bases; nucleotides not matched to a gene: 12. The length of the CDR3 is 15 residues. CDR1 is ENHRY and CDR2 is SYGVKD in the germline V gene. CDR3 loop: CATERNTGGPGELFF. The CDR3 nucleotides read TGTGCCACCGAGAGAAATACAGGGGGCCCCGGGGAGCTGTTTTTT.

CDR3 nucleotide sequence: TGTGCCAGCAGCGCGAGGGACAGGCCCACCTATGGCTACACCTTC. Its translation is CASSARDRPTYGYTF. V and J are TRBV28 and TRBJ1-2; 8 bases align to TRBD1. With V trimmed by 6 bases and J by 4 bases, 10 bases remained unmatched. The V gene's germline CDR1 is MDHEN and CDR2 SYDVKM. The CDR3 contains 15 residues.

J is TRBJ2-5 and V is TRBV4-2, with 8 bases aligning to TRBD2. The length of the CDR3 is 14 residues. V shed 4 bases, J shed 1 base, and the junction held 2 bases outside the gene matches. Per the germline V gene, CDR1 is LGHNA and CDR2 is YNFKEQ. The CDR3 sequence is CASSRAGAQETQYF. CDR3 nucleotide sequence: TGTGCCAGCAGCCGAGCGGGGGCCCAAGAGACCCAGTACTTC.

J is TRBJ1-2 and V is TRBV6-5, with D possibly being TRBD1 (5 bases). The V end lost 3 bases, the J end lost 2 bases, and 7 bases lay between the germline ends. Germline assignment: CDR1 MNHEY and CDR2 SVGAGI. The CDR3 length is 13 residues. CDR3 coding DNA: TGTGCCAGCAGTTATCCAGGGAACTATGGCTACACCTTC. Translated: CASSYPGNYGYTF.

The V gene is TRBV4-1, the J gene TRBJ1-2; no definite D call. With 1 base removed from V and 0 bases from J, the gap between germline ends came to 21 bases. Germline V lookup: CDR1 MGHRA, CDR2 YSYEKL. The CDR3 is 19 residues long. The CDR3 loop reads CASSQGLVPKSQANYGYTF. The DNA of the CDR3 is TGCGCCAGCAGCCAAGGGCTCGTTCCCAAGTCCCAAGCTAACTATGGCTACACCTTC.

V is TRBV6-5 and J is TRBJ1-5, with a tentative D call TRBD1 (6 bases). V dropped 6 bases and J dropped 7 bases, with 16 bases sitting between them. The CDR3 covers 14 residues. Germline V gives CDR1 MNHEY, CDR2 SVGAGI. The DNA of the CDR3 is TGTGCCAGCAGGGGGGGAGGGGGAAAACAGCCCCAGCATTTT. Its translation: CASRGGGGKQPQHF.

The chain's CDR3 is CASSSEGGMGTDTQYF. As DNA, the CDR3 is TGCGCCAGCAGCTCCGAGGGGGGGATGGGCACAGATACGCAGTATTTT. The V call is TRBV5-1, the J call TRBJ2-3; perhaps TRBD2 as D (7 bases). This CDR3 has 16 amino acids. V gave up 3 bases and J gave up 1 base, with 15 bases separating them. The V gene's germline CDR1 is SGHRS and CDR2 YFSETQ.

This chain connects TRBV7-3 to TRBJ2-3; D may be TRBD2 (5 bases). This CDR3 has 12 amino acids. The germline V gene encodes CDR1 SGHTA and CDR2 FQGTGA. V was shortened by 5 bases and J by 6 bases, with 9 bases between the two germline ends. The CDR3 protein is CASSEGVDTQYF. In DNA form, the CDR3 reads TGTGCCAGCAGCGAGGGTGTCGATACGCAGTATTTT.

The gene calls are TRBV14 and TRBJ1-2; the D gene is possibly TRBD1 (5 bases). Per the germline V gene, CDR1 is SGHDN and CDR2 is FVKESK. Trimming pared 4 bases from V and 0 bases from J, leaving 15 bases between. The CDR3 runs 16 residues. The CDR3, as DNA: TGTGCCAGCAGCCCAAGGCAGGGTTCCGCTAACTATGGCTACACCTTC. Amino acids: CASSPRQGSANYGYTF.

This clone was counted between two and nine times. The rearrangement uses TRBV7-6 and TRBJ2-1; 7 nucleotides agree with TRBD2. CDR1 SGHVS and CDR2 FNYEAQ come from the germline V gene. The V gene end was trimmed by 2 bases and the J gene end by 0 bases; junction bases not matched to a gene: 7. This CDR3 has 17 residues. CDR3 in DNA: TGTGCCAGCAGCTTATTCGTGGGAGGGAGCTCCTACAATGAGCAGTTCTTC. Translated: CASSLFVGGSSYNEQFF.

This clone appeared a single time. The same CDR3 is also encoded by other DNA sequences in this sample. This chain connects TRBV5-1 to TRBJ1-2; the match to TRBD1 covers 8 bases. The germline V gene has CDR1 SGHRS and CDR2 YFSETQ. This CDR3 spans 13 amino acids. The trim removed 4 bases at V and 4 bases at J, leaving 3 bases unmatched. CDR3 nucleotides: TGCGCCAGCAGCCTCGACAGGGGCTATGGCTACACCTTC. Its protein is CASSLDRGYGYTF. Using reference TRBV5-1 and TRBJ1-2 for the parts outside the CDR3, the full variable domain is KAGVTQTPRYLIKTRGQQVTLSCSPISGHRSVSWYQQTPGQGLQFLFEYFSETQRNKGNFPGRFSGRQFSNSRSEMNVSTLELGDSALYLCASSLDRGYGYTFGSGTRLTVV.

V gene TRBV10-2 combines with J gene TRBJ2-1; 12 bases are shared with TRBD2. Germline lookup yields CDR1 WSHSY and CDR2 SAAADI. The CDR3 extends over 13 amino acids. V trimming: 10 bases; J trimming: 9 bases; junction bases outside the gene matches: 7. CDR3 in amino acids: CATLLTSGSEQFF. The CDR3 bases are TGCGCCACCCTGTTGACTAGCGGGAGTGAGCAGTTCTTC.

The chain has TRBV11-2 and TRBJ2-1; D not resolved. With 3 bases removed from V and 3 bases from J, the gap between germline ends came to 9 bases. Germline CDR1 SGHAT, CDR2 FQNNGV. This CDR3 has 14 residues. CDR3 region: CASSFGTDYNEQFF. CDR3 nucleotide sequence: TGTGCCAGCAGCTTCGGTACAGACTACAATGAGCAGTTCTTC.

Worth noting for this clone: The junction differs from germline at one of its ends, possibly a read error. The CDR3, as DNA: TGTGCTAGCAGCCCCAGTAGCGGGGGGTCCACAGATACGCAGTATTTT. This translates into CASSPSSGGSTDTQYF. The V call is TRBV7-7, the J call TRBJ2-3; TRBD2 matches at 10 bases. The length of the CDR3 is 16 residues. Per the germline V gene, CDR1 is SSHAT and CDR2 is FNYEAQ (reference sequence).

This clone appeared a few times. V and J are TRBV6-5 and TRBJ1-1; 9 bases match TRBD1. Germline values: CDR1 MNHEY, CDR2 SVGAGI. J was trimmed by 7 bases and V by 4 bases; bases with no gene match: 7. The CDR3 runs to 14 residues. The CDR3 nucleotides read TGTGCCAGCAGTTCCCGGACAGGGGCTAATGAAGCTTTCTTT. This gives the protein CASSSRTGANEAFF.

This clone was observed a handful of times. CDR3 in amino acids: CASRPWQVRDTQYF. CDR3 in DNA: TGTGCCAGCAGACCTTGGCAGGTGAGAGATACGCAGTATTTT. The genes are TRBV27 and TRBJ2-3; D gene unclear. The CDR3 extends over 14 amino acids. Germline CDR1 reads MNHEY; CDR2 reads SMNVEV (reference sequence). The V end lost 6 bases, the J end lost 5 bases, and 15 bases lay between the germline ends.

There are a few counts of this clone. V is TRBV5-4 and J is TRBJ1-1; perhaps TRBD1 as D (6 bases). CDR1 SGHNT and CDR2 YYREEE come from the germline V gene (reference sequence). This CDR3 is built from 13 residues. V lost 4 bases, J lost 2 bases, and 9 bases lay in between. CDR3 residues: CASSPGHNTEAFF. The CDR3 DNA sequence: TGTGCCAGCAGCCCGGGACATAACACTGAAGCTTTCTTT.

V usage is TRBV2 and J usage is TRBJ1-5; the match to TRBD1 covers 11 bases. Per germline, CDR1 SNHLY and CDR2 FYNNEI. The CDR3 is 15 residues long. J lost 3 bases, V lost 4 bases, and 2 bases had no gene match. For the CDR3, the DNA is TGTGCCAGCAGTGTGGGACAGGGGGACAATCAGCCCCAGCATTTT. Amino acids: CASSVGQGDNQPQHF. Variable domain in full (rest from reference TRBV2 and TRBJ1-5): EPEVTQTPSHQVTQMGQEVILRCVPISNHLYFYWYRQILGQKVEFLVSFYNNEISEKSEIFDDQFSVERPDGSNFTLKIRSTKLEDSAMYFCASSVGQGDNQPQHFGDGTRLSIL.

This clone was observed a few times. J is TRBJ2-7 and V is TRBV2; 7 positions match TRBD1. CDR1 and CDR2 (germline): SNHLY, FYNNEI. With V trimmed by 5 bases and J by 0 bases, 7 bases remained unmatched. This CDR3 region has 15 residues. The CDR3 bases are TGTGCCAGCAGTATAGACAGGGCGTCCTCCTACGAGCAGTACTTC. Translation: CASSIDRASSYEQYF.

The chain recombines TRBV6-1 with TRBJ1-6; TRBD1 matches at 8 bases. CDR3 length equals 15 residues. The V gene's germline CDR1 is MNHNS and CDR2 SASEGT. Unmatched junction bases numbered 4, after V lost 6 bases and J lost 3 bases. CDR3 amino acids: CASRGTGDYNSPLHF. CDR3 bases: TGTGCCAGCAGGGGGACAGGAGACTATAATTCACCCCTCCACTTT.